One T cell receptor (beta chain) is described in this entry. The entry originates in a study of blood T cell repertoires in COVID-19. Study-wide background: Sample material is recorded as cDNA or gDNA derived from T cells, B-cell-depleted T cells, or PBMCs.

Produced via immunoSEQ multiplex PCR; TCRdb's table is partial and in-frame only. The sample records roughly 120,000 clones, about 85% being singletons. The length of the CDR3 is 17 residues. Trimming cost V 5 bases and J 0 bases, with 18 bases left between them. Germline assignment: CDR1 SGHTA and CDR2 FQGNSA. The specimen sequenced was peripheral blood. The TCR comes from a human donor in a cohort sampled during active COVID-19. V and J are TRBV7-2 and TRBJ2-3, with D perhaps matching TRBD2 (7 bases). The CDR3 DNA follows: TGTGCCAGCAGCCACGGAGCTCGGGGGGCGAGCACAGATACGCAGTATTTT. Protein sequence: CASSHGARGASTDTQYF.